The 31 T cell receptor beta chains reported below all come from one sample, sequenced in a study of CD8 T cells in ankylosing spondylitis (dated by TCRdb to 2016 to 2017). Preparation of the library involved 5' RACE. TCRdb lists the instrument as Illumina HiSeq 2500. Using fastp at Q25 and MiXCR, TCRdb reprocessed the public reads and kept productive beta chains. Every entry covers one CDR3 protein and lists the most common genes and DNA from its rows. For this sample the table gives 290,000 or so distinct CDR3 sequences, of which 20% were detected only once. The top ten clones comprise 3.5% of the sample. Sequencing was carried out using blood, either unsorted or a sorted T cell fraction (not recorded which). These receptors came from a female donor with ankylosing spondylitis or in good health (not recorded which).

The CDR3 DNA sequence: TGTGCCTGGAGTGTAGTGCAGGGGGCGAGTACTGAAGCTTTCTTT. Its translation: CAWSVVQGASTEAFF. The chain recombines TRBV30 with TRBJ1-1; 8 bases map to TRBD1. With V trimmed by 0 bases and J by 5 bases, 8 bases remained unmatched. This CDR3 comprises 15 residues. The germline gives CDR1 GTSNPN, CDR2 SVGIG (reference sequence).

The CDR3 DNA reads as TGTGCCAGCTCAAACGGGGGGAACACTGAAGCTTTCTTT. Amino acids: CASSNGGNTEAFF. This chain uses TRBV18 with TRBJ1-1; D is perhaps TRBD1 (5 bases). Trimming cost V 5 bases and J 1 base, with 8 bases left between them. The CDR3 has 13 residues. Germline V gene lookup returns CDR1 KGHSH and CDR2 LQKENI.

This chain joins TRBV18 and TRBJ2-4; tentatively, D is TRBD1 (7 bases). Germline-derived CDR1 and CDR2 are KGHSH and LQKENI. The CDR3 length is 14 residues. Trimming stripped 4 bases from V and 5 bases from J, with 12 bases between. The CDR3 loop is CASSLPGGQNIQYF. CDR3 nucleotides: TGTGCCAGCTCACTTCCAGGGGGGCAAAACATTCAGTACTTC.

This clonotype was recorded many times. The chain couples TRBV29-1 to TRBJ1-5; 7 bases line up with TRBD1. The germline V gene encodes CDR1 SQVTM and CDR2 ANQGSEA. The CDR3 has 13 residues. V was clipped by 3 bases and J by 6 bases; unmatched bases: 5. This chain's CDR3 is CSVETGQGQPQHF. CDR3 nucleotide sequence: TGCAGCGTTGAGACAGGGCAAGGTCAGCCCCAGCATTTT.

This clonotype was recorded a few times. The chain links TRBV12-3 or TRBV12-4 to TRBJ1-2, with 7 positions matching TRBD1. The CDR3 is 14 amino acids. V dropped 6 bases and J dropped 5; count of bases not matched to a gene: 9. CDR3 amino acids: CASRPQTGPYGYTF. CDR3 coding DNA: TGTGCCAGCAGACCTCAGACAGGGCCTTATGGCTACACCTTC.

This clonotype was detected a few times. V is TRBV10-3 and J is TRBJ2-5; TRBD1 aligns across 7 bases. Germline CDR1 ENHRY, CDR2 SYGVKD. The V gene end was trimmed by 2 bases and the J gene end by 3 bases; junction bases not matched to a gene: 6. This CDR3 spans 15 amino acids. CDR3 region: CAISEPRDREETQYF. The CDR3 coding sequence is TGTGCCATCAGTGAGCCCCGGGACAGAGAAGAGACCCAGTACTTC.

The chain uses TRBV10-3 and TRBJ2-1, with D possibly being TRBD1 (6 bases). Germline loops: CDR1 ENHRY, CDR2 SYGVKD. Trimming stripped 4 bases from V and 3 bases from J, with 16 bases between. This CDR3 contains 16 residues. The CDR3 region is CAISVQGQKGYNEQFF. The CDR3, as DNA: TGTGCCATCAGTGTACAGGGACAAAAGGGCTACAATGAGCAGTTCTTC.

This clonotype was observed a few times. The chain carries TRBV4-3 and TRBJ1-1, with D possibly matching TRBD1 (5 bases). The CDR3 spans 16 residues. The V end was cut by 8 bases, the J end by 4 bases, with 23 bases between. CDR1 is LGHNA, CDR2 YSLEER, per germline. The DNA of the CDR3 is TGCGCCAGCGCGCAAGGGCAGGGAAGGTGGAGCACTGAAGCTTTCTTT. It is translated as CASAQGQGRWSTEAFF.

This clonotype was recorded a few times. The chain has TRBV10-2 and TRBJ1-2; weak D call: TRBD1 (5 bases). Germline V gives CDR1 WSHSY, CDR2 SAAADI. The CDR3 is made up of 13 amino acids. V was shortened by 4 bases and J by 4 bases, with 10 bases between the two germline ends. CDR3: CASSGGGVYGYTF. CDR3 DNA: TGCGCCAGCAGTGGGGGGGGTGTCTATGGCTACACCTTC.

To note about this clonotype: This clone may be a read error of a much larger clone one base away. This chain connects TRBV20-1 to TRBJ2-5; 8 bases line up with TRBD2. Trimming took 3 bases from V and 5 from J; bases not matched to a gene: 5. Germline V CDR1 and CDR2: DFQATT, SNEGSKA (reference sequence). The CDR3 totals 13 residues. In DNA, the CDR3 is TGCAGTGCTAGCGGGAGGGCCTGGGAGACCCAGTACTTC. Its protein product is CSASGRAWETQYF.

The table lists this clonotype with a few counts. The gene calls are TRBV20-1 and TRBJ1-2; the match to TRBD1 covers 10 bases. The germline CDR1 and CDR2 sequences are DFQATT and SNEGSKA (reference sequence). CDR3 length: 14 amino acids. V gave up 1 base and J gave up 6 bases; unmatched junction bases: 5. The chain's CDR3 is CSARATGGFHGYTF. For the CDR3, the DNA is TGCAGTGCTAGAGCGACAGGGGGCTTTCATGGCTACACCTTC.

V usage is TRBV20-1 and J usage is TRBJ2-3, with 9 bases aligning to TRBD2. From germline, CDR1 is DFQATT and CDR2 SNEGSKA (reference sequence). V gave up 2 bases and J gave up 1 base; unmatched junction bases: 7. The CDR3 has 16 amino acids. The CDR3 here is CSARSEASGGTDTQYF. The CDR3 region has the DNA TGCAGTGCTAGATCTGAGGCTAGCGGGGGCACAGATACGCAGTATTTT.

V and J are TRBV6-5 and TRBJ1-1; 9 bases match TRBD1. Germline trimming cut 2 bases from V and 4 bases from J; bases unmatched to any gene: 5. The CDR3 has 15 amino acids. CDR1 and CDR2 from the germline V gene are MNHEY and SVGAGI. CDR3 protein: CASSYRQGGTTEAFF. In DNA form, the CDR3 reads TGTGCCAGCAGTTACCGACAGGGGGGAACCACTGAAGCTTTCTTT.

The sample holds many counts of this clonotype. This CDR3 reads CATSDPGHNYGYTF. The CDR3 nucleotides are TGTGCCACCAGTGACCCGGGACACAACTATGGCTACACCTTC. The chain has TRBV24-1 and TRBJ1-2, with D perhaps matching TRBD1 (6 bases). CDR3 length: 14 amino acids. Trimming removed 4 bases at V and 2 bases at J, with 10 bases between. Germline-derived CDR1 and CDR2 are KGHDR and SFDVKD.

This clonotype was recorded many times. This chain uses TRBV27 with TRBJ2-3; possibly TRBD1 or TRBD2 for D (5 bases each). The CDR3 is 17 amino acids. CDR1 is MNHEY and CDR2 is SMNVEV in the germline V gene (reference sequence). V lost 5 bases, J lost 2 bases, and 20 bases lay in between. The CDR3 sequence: CASSAVLGRGDTDTQYF. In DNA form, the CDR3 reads TGTGCCAGCAGTGCGGTACTGGGTCGAGGGGACACAGATACGCAGTATTTT.

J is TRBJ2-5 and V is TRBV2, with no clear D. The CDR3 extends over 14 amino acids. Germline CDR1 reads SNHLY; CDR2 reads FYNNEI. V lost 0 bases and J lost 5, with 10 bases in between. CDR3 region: CASSEAPLEETQYF. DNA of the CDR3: TGTGCCAGCAGTGAAGCGCCCCTGGAGGAGACCCAGTACTTC.

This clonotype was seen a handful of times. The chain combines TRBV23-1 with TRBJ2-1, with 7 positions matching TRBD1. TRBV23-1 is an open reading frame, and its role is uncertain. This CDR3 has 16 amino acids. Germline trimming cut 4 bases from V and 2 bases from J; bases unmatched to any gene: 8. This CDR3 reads CASSLQGYYTYNEQFF. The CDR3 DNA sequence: TGCGCCAGCAGTCTACAGGGGTACTACACCTACAATGAGCAGTTCTTC.

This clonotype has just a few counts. In DNA form, the CDR3 reads TGTGCCAGCCGACAGACAAACTCTGGGGCCAACGTCCTGACTTTC. Encoded protein: CASRQTNSGANVLTF. This chain connects TRBV6-1 to TRBJ2-6, with a possible D match to TRBD1 (5 bases). CDR1 is MNHNS and CDR2 is SASEGT in the germline V gene. CDR3 length: 15 amino acids. The ends were cut back, 8 bases at V and 0 bases at J, with 11 bases in the middle.

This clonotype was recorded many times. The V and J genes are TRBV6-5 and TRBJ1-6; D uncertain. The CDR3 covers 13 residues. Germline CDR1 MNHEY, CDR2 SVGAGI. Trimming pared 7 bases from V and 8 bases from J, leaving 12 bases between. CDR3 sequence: CASKARGHSPLHF. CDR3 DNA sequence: TGTGCCAGCAAAGCCCGAGGGCATTCACCCCTCCACTTT.

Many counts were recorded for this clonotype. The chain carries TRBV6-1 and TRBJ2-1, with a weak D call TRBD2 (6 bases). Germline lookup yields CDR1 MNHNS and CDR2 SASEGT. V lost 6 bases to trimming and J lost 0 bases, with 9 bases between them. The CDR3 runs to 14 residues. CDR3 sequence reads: CASRGDFSYNEQFF. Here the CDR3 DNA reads TGTGCCAGCAGAGGGGACTTCTCCTACAATGAGCAGTTCTTC.

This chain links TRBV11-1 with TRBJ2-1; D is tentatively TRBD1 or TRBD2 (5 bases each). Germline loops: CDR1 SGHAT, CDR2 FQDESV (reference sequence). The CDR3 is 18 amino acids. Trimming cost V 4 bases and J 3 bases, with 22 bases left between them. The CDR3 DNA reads TGTGCCAGCAGCTCCAGTAAAGACCCGGGACGCTACTACAATGAGCAGTTCTTC. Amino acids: CASSSSKDPGRYYNEQFF. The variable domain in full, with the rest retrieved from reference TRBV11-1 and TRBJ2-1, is EAEVAQSPRYKITEKSQAVAFWCDPISGHATLYWYRQILGQGPELLVQFQDESVVDDSQLPKDRFSAERLKGVDSTLKIQPAELGDSAMYLCASSSSKDPGRYYNEQFFGPGTRLTVL.

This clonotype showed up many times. CDR3 sequence (DNA): TGTGCCAGCAGCGTGACAGCCGCCTTTCAAGCCTACGAGCAGTACTTC. Amino acid sequence: CASSVTAAFQAYEQYF. The rearrangement joins TRBV12-3 or TRBV12-4 to TRBJ2-7; possibly TRBD1 for D (5 bases). This CDR3 has 16 residues. Trimming took off 6 bases at V and 2 bases at J, with 20 bases between the two ends.

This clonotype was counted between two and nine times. The CDR3 is CASSQDERGIDYGYTF. The CDR3 region has the DNA TGCGCCAGCAGCCAAGATGAAAGAGGGATTGACTATGGCTACACCTTC. This rearrangement joins TRBV4-3 to TRBJ1-2; no clear D gene. This CDR3 comprises 16 residues. Trimming shortened V by 0 bases and J by 3 bases, and 14 bases separated the two germline ends. Germline V CDR1 and CDR2: LGHNA, YSLEER.

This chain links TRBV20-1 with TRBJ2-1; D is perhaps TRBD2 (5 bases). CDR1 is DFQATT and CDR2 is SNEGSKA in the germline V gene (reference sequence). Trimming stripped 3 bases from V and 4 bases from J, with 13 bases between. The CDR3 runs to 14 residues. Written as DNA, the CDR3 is TGCAGTGCTAGGCCTAGCCTTCGGTACAATGAGCAGTTCTTC. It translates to CSARPSLRYNEQFF.

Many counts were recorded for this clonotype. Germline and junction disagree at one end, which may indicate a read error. The CDR3 region is CASSLRIEKRSF. The CDR3 nucleotides are TGTGCCAGCAGCTTGCGGATCGAGAAAAGGAGCTTC. This chain uses TRBV5-6 with TRBJ2-1; D remains unclear. Germline V gene sequence: CDR1 SGHDT, CDR2 YYEEEE. This CDR3 has 12 residues.

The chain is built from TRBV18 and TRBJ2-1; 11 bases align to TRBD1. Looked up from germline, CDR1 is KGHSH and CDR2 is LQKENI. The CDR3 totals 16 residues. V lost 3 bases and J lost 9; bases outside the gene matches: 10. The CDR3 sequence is CASSPSGTGGGGEQFF. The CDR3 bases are TGTGCCAGCTCACCCTCCGGGACAGGGGGAGGAGGTGAGCAGTTCTTC.

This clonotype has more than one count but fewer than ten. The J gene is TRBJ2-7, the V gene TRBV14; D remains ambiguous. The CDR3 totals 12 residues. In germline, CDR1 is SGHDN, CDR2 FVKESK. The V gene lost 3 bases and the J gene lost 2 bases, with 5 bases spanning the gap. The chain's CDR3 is CASSQGTYEQYF. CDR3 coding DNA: TGTGCCAGCAGCCAGGGGACCTACGAGCAGTACTTC.

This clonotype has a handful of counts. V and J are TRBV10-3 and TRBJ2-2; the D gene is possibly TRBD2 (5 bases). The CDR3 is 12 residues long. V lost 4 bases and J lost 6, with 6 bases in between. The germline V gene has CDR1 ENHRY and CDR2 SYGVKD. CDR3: CAISVEAGELFF. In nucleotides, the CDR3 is TGTGCCATCAGTGTGGAGGCCGGGGAGCTGTTTTTT.

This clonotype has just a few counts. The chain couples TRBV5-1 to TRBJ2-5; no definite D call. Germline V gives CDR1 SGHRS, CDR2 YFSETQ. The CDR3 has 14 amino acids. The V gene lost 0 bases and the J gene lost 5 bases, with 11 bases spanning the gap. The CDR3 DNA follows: TGCGCCAGCAGCTTGGCGGGCATCCTTGAGACCCAGTACTTC. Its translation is CASSLAGILETQYF.

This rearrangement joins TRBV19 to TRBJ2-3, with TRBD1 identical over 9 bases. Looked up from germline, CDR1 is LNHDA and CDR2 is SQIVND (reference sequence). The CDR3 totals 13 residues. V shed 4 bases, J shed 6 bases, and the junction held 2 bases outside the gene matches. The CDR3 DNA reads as TGTGCCAGTAGTAGGGACAGGGTTGATACGCAGTATTTT. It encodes CASSRDRVDTQYF.

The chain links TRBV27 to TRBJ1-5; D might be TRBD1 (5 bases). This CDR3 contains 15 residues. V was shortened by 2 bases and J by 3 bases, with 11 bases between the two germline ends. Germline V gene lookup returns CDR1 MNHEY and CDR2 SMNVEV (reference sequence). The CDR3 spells CASSLRGDLNQPQHF. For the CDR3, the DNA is TGTGCCAGCAGTTTACGAGGGGACCTCAATCAGCCCCAGCATTTT.